This TCR beta chain was recorded in a study of CD8 T cells in Susac syndrome. The authors reverse transcribed roughly 0.5 to 1 ug RNA with random hexamers. The authors amplified TCR beta CDR3 across 54 Vbeta and 13 Jbeta using immunoSEQ multiplex PCR. Each CDR3 protein gets one entry after TCRdb re-called the immunoSEQ multiplex PCR reads with MiXCR. Found here are 110,000 to 150,000 distinct CDR3 sequences, approximately 93% of them singletons; the top ten hold 0.27%. Sequencing of TCR beta was performed on blood CD8+ and CD4+ T cells. Controls matched for sex and age were healthy donors. V was pared by 6 bases and J by 7 bases, with 10 bases between. This CDR3 is built from 12 residues.

The TCR originated in a human donor in good health. The chain joins TRBV12-3 or TRBV12-4 to TRBJ2-1; D perhaps matches TRBD2 (5 bases). Sequencing input: CD8+ T cells from PBMCs. In DNA form, the CDR3 reads TGTGCCAGCAGGGGGAGCAGAAATGAGCAGTTCTTC. It is translated as CASRGSRNEQFF.